Included here is one TCR beta chain sequence, with context. The data are from a study of CXCR3-negative and CXCR3-positive naive CD8 T cells. Via 5' RACE with UMI labels, TRB cDNA libraries were prepared. Reanalyzing the 5' RACE reads, TCRdb keeps one entry per CDR3 protein, without DNA. Its table records 150,000 or so distinct CDR3 sequences. This CDR3 is 12 amino acids long. The specimen sequenced was naive CXCR3- CD8+ T cells from blood. Subset in this sample: CD45RO-CCR7+CD27+CD95- naive CD8+ T cells lacking CXCR3 (TNR3-). The TCR originated in a human donor in good health. Some clones in this sample may be carry-over from other donors' samples. The chain recombines TRBV12-3 or TRBV12-4 with TRBJ2-1. This CDR3 is CASSVSGNEQFF.